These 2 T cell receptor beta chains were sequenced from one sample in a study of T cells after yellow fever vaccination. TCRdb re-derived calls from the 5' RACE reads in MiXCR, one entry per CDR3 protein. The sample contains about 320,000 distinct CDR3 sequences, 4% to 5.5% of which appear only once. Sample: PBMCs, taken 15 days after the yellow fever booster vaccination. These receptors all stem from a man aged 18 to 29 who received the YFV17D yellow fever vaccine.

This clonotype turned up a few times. In nucleotides, the CDR3 is TGCGCCAGCAGCTTGGAAGGCCGGACAGGGGTGGACGAGCAGTACGTC. This sequence encodes CASSLEGRTGVDEQYV. The chain links TRBV5-1 to TRBJ2-7, with 9 bases fitting TRBD1. V shed 0 bases, J shed 5 bases, and the junction held 9 bases outside the gene matches. CDR1 and CDR2 (germline): SGHRS, YFSETQ. This CDR3 comprises 16 residues.

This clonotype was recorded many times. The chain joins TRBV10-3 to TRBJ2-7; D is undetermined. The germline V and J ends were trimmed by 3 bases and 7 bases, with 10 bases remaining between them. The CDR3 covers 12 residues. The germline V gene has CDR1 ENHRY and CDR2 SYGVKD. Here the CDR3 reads CAISDRTEEQYV. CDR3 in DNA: TGTGCCATCAGTGACCGTACAGAGGAGCAGTACGTC.